This T cell receptor beta chain is from a study of T cell repertoires in cytomegalovirus infection. For the study at large: Indications came from public TCR beta signatures; they pointed to CMV infection and to a matching HLA type.

The sample holds many counts of this clonotype. MiXCR, applied by TCRdb to the reads, yields one record per CDR3 protein. The sample holds 200,000 to 300,000 distinct CDR3 sequences; around 9% are singletons and the top ten take less than 15%. V lost 6 bases and J 0 bases, leaving 12 bases between the germline ends. Germline lookup yields CDR1 SGHTA and CDR2 FQGNSA. This CDR3 is built from 14 residues. This sequence was found in a human donor in good health (CMV status not recorded). Some clones in this sample may be carry-over from other donors' samples. The material sequenced was PBMCs. The chain couples TRBV7-2 to TRBJ2-7; perhaps TRBD2 as D (7 bases). In DNA, the CDR3 is TGTGCCAGCAGAAGGGGGGGAAGCTCCTACGAGCAGTACTTC. Its protein product is CASRRGGSSYEQYF. The full variable domain, in which reference TRBV7-2 and TRBJ2-7 provide the parts outside the CDR3, is GAGVSQSPSNKVTEKGKDVELRCDPISGHTALYWYRQSLGQGLEFLIYFQGNSAPDKSGLPSDRFSAERTGGSVSTLTIQRTQQEDSAVYLCASRRGGSSYEQYFGPGTRLTVT.